The source of this TCR beta chain is a study of identical twins. TCRdb re-derived calls from the 5' RACE reads in MiXCR, one entry per CDR3 protein. The sample records some 590,000 distinct CDR3 sequences, 9.5% to 10% being singletons. The study, taken as a whole, reports: Researchers reported weaker excess twin sharing in beta out-of-frame sequences.

A word on this clonotype: Its antigen is unidentified.

These sequences were also reported in another study, on yellow fever vaccine responses in identical twins. Per that paper: Twins' T cell vaccine responses reportedly looked partly convergent, partly personalized.

The specimen sequenced was PBMCs. This sequence originates from a woman under 30 in good health.

The CDR3 sequence: CASRGIGQQPQHF. Written as DNA, the CDR3 is TGTGCCAGCCGGGGAATCGGTCAGCAGCCCCAGCATTTT. V gene TRBV6-1 combines with J gene TRBJ1-5; D is ambiguous. The V gene's germline CDR1 is MNHNS and CDR2 SASEGT. This CDR3 spans 13 amino acids. Trimming shortened V by 8 bases and J by 7 bases, and 15 bases separated the two germline ends.